This TCR beta chain was sequenced for a study of cytomegalovirus exposure and HLA in healthy donors. Primers: 60 Vbeta forward and 13 Jbeta reverse. Sequencing used immunoSEQ multiplex PCR; TCRdb keeps in-frame clones, though not all of them. The sample holds approximately 200,000 clones, 78% seen once. V lost 5 bases to trimming and J lost 1 base; unmatched junction nucleotides: 5. Germline lookup yields CDR1 LGHNA and CDR2 YSLEER. The CDR3 spans 14 residues. The specimen sequenced was PBMCs. The rearrangement links TRBV4-3 to TRBJ2-7; 7 bases match TRBD1. The TCR comes from a woman aged 30 to 39 in good health and CMV-seropositive. The CDR3 here is CASSFRTGSYEQYF. CDR3 in DNA: TGCGCCAGCAGCTTCCGGACAGGATCCTACGAGCAGTACTTC.